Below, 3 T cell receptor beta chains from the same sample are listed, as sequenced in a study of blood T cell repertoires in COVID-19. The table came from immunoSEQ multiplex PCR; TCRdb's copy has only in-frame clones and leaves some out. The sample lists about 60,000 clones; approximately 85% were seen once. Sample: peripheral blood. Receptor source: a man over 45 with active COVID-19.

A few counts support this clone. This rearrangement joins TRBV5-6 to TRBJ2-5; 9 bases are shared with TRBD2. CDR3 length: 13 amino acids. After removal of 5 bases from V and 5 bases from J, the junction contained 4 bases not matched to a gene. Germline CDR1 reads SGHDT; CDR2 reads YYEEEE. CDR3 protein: CASRTLAGETQYF. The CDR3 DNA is TGTGCCAGCAGAACTCTAGCGGGGGAGACCCAGTACTTC.

The CDR3 reads CASTKPSTGAVYNEQFF. CDR3 DNA: TGTGCCAGTACCAAACCCTCGACAGGAGCCGTCTACAATGAGCAGTTCTTC. The genes are TRBV19 and TRBJ2-1, with D perhaps matching TRBD1 (6 bases). CDR1 and CDR2 from the germline V gene are LNHDA and SQIVND (reference sequence). The germline V and J ends were trimmed by 7 bases and 3 bases, with 22 bases remaining between them. The CDR3 length is 17 residues. The full variable domain, rest sourced from reference TRBV19 and TRBJ2-1, is DGGITQSPKYLFRKEGQNVTLSCEQNLNHDAMYWYRQDPGQGLRLIYYSQIVNDFQKGDIAEGYSVSREKKESFPLTVTSAQKNPTAFYLCASTKPSTGAVYNEQFFGPGTRLTVL.

The CDR3 here is CASSLGTGGFSEAFF. The CDR3 nucleotides are TGTGCCAGCAGTTTAGGGACAGGGGGCTTTTCTGAAGCTTTCTTT. The chain uses TRBV27 and TRBJ1-1; 12 bases line up with TRBD1. The CDR3 spans 15 residues. CDR1 MNHEY and CDR2 SMNVEV come from the germline V gene (reference sequence). V shed 2 bases and J 6 bases; nucleotides not matched to a gene: 4.